The 8 T cell receptor beta chains below were found in one sample sequenced in a study of STAT5B mutations in CD4+ large granular lymphocyte leukemia. The assay was immunoSEQ multiplex PCR, and TCRdb's table has in-frame clones only and misses some. The table has around 50,000 clones, roughly 80% seen once; the top ten hold 0.35% to 0.4%. Sequencing was performed on CD4+ T cells from blood buffy coats. All receptors derive from a human donor in good health.

The chain links TRBV27 to TRBJ2-1; D not resolved. The CDR3 runs 15 residues. Germline CDR1 reads MNHEY; CDR2 reads SMNVEV (reference sequence). V was clipped by 3 bases and J by 3 bases, with 12 bases between them. In DNA form, the CDR3 reads TGTGCCAGCAGTTTTGTCCTTAGGTTCTACAATGAGCAGTTCTTC. Translated: CASSFVLRFYNEQFF.

This clone occurred a few times. This chain joins TRBV21-1 and TRBJ1-2; TRBD1 is the table's D call, not checked against the DNA. TRBV21-1 is assigned pseudogene status. This CDR3 has 20 residues. CDR3 residues: CASSKEGKAKGTGPVHGYTF. As DNA, the CDR3 is TGTGCCAGCAGCAAAGAGGGTAAGGCGAAGGGGACAGGGCCCGTTCATGGCTACACCTTC.

The V call is TRBV5-1, the J call TRBJ1-1; no definite D call. The CDR3 has 15 amino acids. Germline assignment: CDR1 SGHRS and CDR2 YFSETQ. Trimming took 1 base from V and 1 from J, leaving 11 bases between them. The CDR3 nucleotides read TGCGCCAGCAGCTTGAGGGAGGGAGGGAACACTGAAGCTTTCTTT. Residues: CASSLREGGNTEAFF.

CDR3 region: CASSQQGTQPQHF. CDR3 bases: TGTGCCAGCAGCCAACAGGGCACCCAGCCCCAGCATTTT. V and J are TRBV7-3 and TRBJ1-5; D might be TRBD1 (6 bases). Trimming took 5 bases from V and 7 from J, leaving 12 bases between them. There are 13 residues in the CDR3. Germline CDR1 SGHTA, CDR2 FQGTGA. Full variable domain (remainder filled in from reference TRBV7-3 and TRBJ1-5): GAGVSQTPSNKVTEKGKYVELRCDPISGHTALYWYRQSLGQGPEFLIYFQGTGAADDSGLPNDRFFAVRPEGSVSTLKIQRTERGDSAVYLCASSQQGTQPQHFGDGTRLSIL.

On this clone: Other nucleotide sequences in the sample specify the same CDR3. The chain links TRBV6-5 to TRBJ1-3, with a weak D call TRBD1 (6 bases). V was pared by 2 bases and J by 4 bases, with 12 bases between. The CDR3 has 15 amino acids. Germline V CDR1 and CDR2: MNHEY, SVGAGI. Here the CDR3 DNA reads TGTGCCAGCAGTTACGATCGAGGGACAGGAAACACCATATATTTT. Its protein product is CASSYDRGTGNTIYF.

This chain connects TRBV5-1 to TRBJ1-2; 8 nucleotides align to TRBD1. V lost 4 bases to trimming and J lost 7 bases; unmatched junction nucleotides: 9. The CDR3 length is 14 residues. Looked up from germline, CDR1 is SGHRS and CDR2 is YFSETQ. CDR3 sequence reads: CASSPGTQGAGYTF. The CDR3 bases are TGCGCCAGCAGCCCGGGAACTCAGGGGGCTGGCTACACCTTC.

V is TRBV30 and J is TRBJ1-3, with 7 bases identical to TRBD1. Losses at the gene ends were 1 base for V and 3 bases for J; bases not matched to a gene: 6. The length of the CDR3 is 15 residues. Germline values: CDR1 GTSNPN, CDR2 SVGIG (reference sequence). The CDR3 region is CAWSATGAGGNTIYF. In nucleotides, the CDR3 is TGTGCCTGGAGTGCTACAGGGGCGGGTGGAAACACCATATATTTT.

This sequence joins TRBV28 and TRBJ2-7, with D maybe TRBD2 (5 bases). CDR1 MDHEN and CDR2 SYDVKM come from the germline V gene. Trimming removed 2 bases from V and 6 bases from J, with 14 bases in between. This CDR3 has 14 residues. The DNA of the CDR3 is TGTGCCAGCAGTTTACTTCTAGCCTCGGGCGAGCAGTACTTC. Amino acids: CASSLLLASGEQYF.